Listed here are 12 T cell receptor beta chains from one sample, sequenced in a study of blood T cells in healthy people across ages. Primed by a sample-barcoded 5' primer and a J-beta primer mix, a second PCR proceeded for 7 to 11 cycles. TCRdb passed the 5' RACE reads through MiXCR, listing each CDR3 protein once. The sample includes roughly 700,000 distinct CDR3 sequences, around 45% seen only once; the top ten take 25% to 35%. Input material: blood. All receptors derive from a woman aged 60-70 years in good health.

The rearrangement joins TRBV27 to TRBJ2-7, with D unresolved. The V gene lost 6 bases and the J gene lost 6 bases, with 12 bases spanning the gap. The germline CDR1 and CDR2 sequences are MNHEY and SMNVEV (reference sequence). This CDR3 contains 12 residues. CDR3 sequence reads: CASRNLAGEQYF. The CDR3 DNA is TGTGCCAGCAGGAATCTCGCAGGCGAGCAGTACTTC.

The rearrangement links TRBV7-2 to TRBJ2-5, with 11 nucleotides matching TRBD2. Germline trimming cut 5 bases from V and 11 bases from J; bases unmatched to any gene: 13. Germline V CDR1 and CDR2: SGHTA, FQGNSA. The CDR3 length is 15 residues. Here the CDR3 reads CASSRIAGGQNEQYF. CDR3 nucleotides: TGTGCCAGCAGCCGAATAGCGGGAGGGCAGAATGAGCAGTACTTC.

The V and J genes are TRBV20-1 and TRBJ2-1, with D possibly being TRBD1 (7 bases). The V end lost 6 bases, the J end lost 0 bases, and 18 bases lay between the germline ends. CDR3 length equals 16 residues. From germline, CDR1 is DFQATT and CDR2 SNEGSKA (reference sequence). CDR3: CSATRGDRSSYNEQFF. The CDR3 region has the DNA TGCAGTGCCACCAGGGGGGACCGCAGCTCCTACAATGAGCAGTTCTTC.

The chain is built from TRBV27 and TRBJ2-1; the match to TRBD1 covers 8 bases. Germline loops: CDR1 MNHEY, CDR2 SMNVEV (reference sequence). Unmatched junction bases numbered 9, after V lost 3 bases and J lost 5 bases. CDR3 length: 16 amino acids. The chain's CDR3 is CASSLDRVIRDNEQFF. The CDR3 DNA sequence: TGTGCCAGCAGTTTGGACAGGGTGATAAGGGACAATGAGCAGTTCTTC.

V gene TRBV21-1 combines with J gene TRBJ2-5; the DNA was not compared with TRBD1, the D call given in the table. TRBV21-1 is reported as a pseudogene. The CDR3 length is 18 residues. The chain's CDR3 is CASSKARNFRNREETQYF. The CDR3, as DNA: TGTGCCAGCAGCAAAGCGAGGAACTTTCGTAACAGGGAAGAGACCCAGTACTTC.

This clonotype was recorded only once. The rearrangement links TRBV28 to TRBJ1-1, with D tentatively TRBD1 (6 bases). V lost 7 bases and J 0 bases, leaving 15 bases between the germline ends. Germline CDR1 and CDR2: MDHEN and SYDVKM. CDR3 size: 15 residues. The CDR3 loop is CASTRRGIMNTEAFF. The CDR3 DNA sequence: TGTGCCAGCACCCGCAGGGGAATCATGAACACTGAAGCTTTCTTT.

V is TRBV6-5 and J is TRBJ2-4, with 7 bases matching TRBD1. The CDR3 is made up of 15 amino acids. V gave up 1 base and J gave up 4 bases; unmatched junction bases: 4. Germline V gene sequence: CDR1 MNHEY, CDR2 SVGAGI. CDR3 nucleotides: TGTGCCAGCAGTTACTGGGACAGAGGGAAAAACATTCAGTACTTC. It codes for CASSYWDRGKNIQYF.

V and J are TRBV7-9 and TRBJ1-4; D is unresolved. The germline V gene encodes CDR1 SEHNR and CDR2 FQNEAQ (reference sequence). This CDR3 region has 13 residues. V gave up 5 bases and J gave up 8 bases, with 12 bases separating them. This chain's CDR3 is CASSRGPREKLFF. The CDR3 DNA reads as TGTGCCAGCAGCCGCGGGCCGAGGGAAAAACTGTTTTTT.

The rearrangement joins TRBV20-1 to TRBJ1-6; D is perhaps TRBD1 (6 bases). This CDR3 comprises 16 residues. From germline, CDR1 is DFQATT and CDR2 SNEGSKA (reference sequence). V shed 3 bases and J shed 4 bases, with 16 bases lying between them. The CDR3 nucleotides read TGCAGTGCTAGCCCCTTGGGGGCCCGTTATAATTCACCCCTCCACTTT. Protein: CSASPLGARYNSPLHF.

The chain couples TRBV20-1 to TRBJ2-7, with D uncertain. The J call is doubtful: the DNA matches TRBJ2-5 better. Looked up from germline, CDR1 is DFQATT and CDR2 is SNEGSKA (reference sequence). This CDR3 is 12 amino acids long. The CDR3 is CSAKFNGETQYF. In nucleotides, the CDR3 is TGCAGTGCTAAATTTAACGGGGAGACCCAGTACTTC.

This clonotype has more than one count but fewer than ten. The chain is built from TRBV3-1 and TRBJ2-1; 14 positions match TRBD2. Germline trimming cut 1 base from V and 10 bases from J; bases unmatched to any gene: 9. The CDR3 has 17 amino acids. Germline CDR1 is LGHDT and CDR2 is YNNKEL (reference sequence). Here the CDR3 DNA reads TGTGCCAGCAGCCAAGGAGCCGGGACTAGCGGGAGAGGGGAGCAGTTCTTC. Protein product: CASSQGAGTSGRGEQFF.

The chain is built from TRBV3-1 and TRBJ2-1; 7 bases map to TRBD2. V was clipped by 3 bases and J by 0 bases; unmatched bases: 11. The CDR3 is made up of 18 amino acids. Germline CDR1 is LGHDT and CDR2 is YNNKEL (reference sequence). The CDR3 reads CASSQPTASSGSYNEQFF. The CDR3 nucleotides are TGTGCCAGCAGCCAGCCTACTGCTTCTAGCGGCTCCTACAATGAGCAGTTCTTC.